This T cell receptor beta chain was identified in a study of CD8 T cells in Susac syndrome. cDNA came from roughly 0.53 to 1 ug RNA primed by random hexamers. Amplification of TCR beta CDR3 spanned 54 Vbeta and 13 Jbeta via immunoSEQ multiplex PCR. TCRdb reanalysed the immunoSEQ multiplex PCR reads using MiXCR and keeps one entry per CDR3 protein. Of fewer than 150,000 distinct CDR3 sequences listed, over 90% are singletons. The TCR originated in a human donor in good health. Sequencing used CD4+ T cells from PBMCs.

The CDR3: CASSFAVGGRTDTQYF. The CDR3 DNA is TGTGCCAGCAGCTTCGCTGTTGGCGGGAGGACAGATACGCAGTATTTT. The chain couples TRBV7-2 to TRBJ2-3, with 8 nucleotides matching TRBD2. V lost 3 bases and J lost 3; bases outside the gene matches: 8. CDR3 length equals 16 residues. From germline, CDR1 is SGHTA and CDR2 FQGNSA.